This T cell receptor beta chain was found in a study of cytomegalovirus exposure and HLA in healthy donors. The CDR3 runs to 16 residues. Germline V gives CDR1 SNHLY, CDR2 FYNNEI. The ends lost 2 bases at V and 6 bases at J; junction bases unmatched: 8. A word on this clone: Antigen specificity is unknown.

Study-wide findings and caveats: It was 150 to 200 TCR beta chains that were listed as cytomegalovirus-associated. The CMV antigen specificity of a few CMV-associated chains was confirmed through in vitro analysis.

Repertoires were generated with immunoSEQ multiplex PCR, while TCRdb's copy carries only in-frame clones and drops some. The sample has 150,000 to 200,000 clones, around nine tenths seen once. The receptor comes from a young woman in good health and CMV-seronegative. This sequence joins TRBV2 and TRBJ2-3, with 10 bases aligning to TRBD2. The sequenced sample was PBMCs. The CDR3 loop reads CASSERSSGGWDTQYF. CDR3 DNA: TGTGCCAGCAGTGAACGTAGTAGCGGGGGGTGGGATACGCAGTATTTT.